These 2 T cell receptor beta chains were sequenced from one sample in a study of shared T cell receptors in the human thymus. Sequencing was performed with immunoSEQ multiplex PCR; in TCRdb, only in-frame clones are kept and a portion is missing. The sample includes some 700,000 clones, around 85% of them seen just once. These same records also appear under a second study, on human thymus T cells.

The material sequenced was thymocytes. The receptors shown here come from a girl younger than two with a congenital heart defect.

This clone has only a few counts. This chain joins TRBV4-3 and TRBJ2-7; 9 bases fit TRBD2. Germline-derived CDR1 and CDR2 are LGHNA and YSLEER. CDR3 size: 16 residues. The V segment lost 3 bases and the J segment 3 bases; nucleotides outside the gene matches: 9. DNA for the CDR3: TGCGCCAGCAGCCAGGTGCTAGCGGGGATTGACTACGAGCAGTACTTC. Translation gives CASSQVLAGIDYEQYF.

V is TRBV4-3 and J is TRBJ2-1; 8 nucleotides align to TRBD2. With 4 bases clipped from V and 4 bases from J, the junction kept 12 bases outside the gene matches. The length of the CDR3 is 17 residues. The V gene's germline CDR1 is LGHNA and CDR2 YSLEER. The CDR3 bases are TGCGCCAGCAGCCCCCCCCGGGGGGGGGCGAGGTACAATGAGCAGTTCTTC. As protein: CASSPPRGGARYNEQFF.